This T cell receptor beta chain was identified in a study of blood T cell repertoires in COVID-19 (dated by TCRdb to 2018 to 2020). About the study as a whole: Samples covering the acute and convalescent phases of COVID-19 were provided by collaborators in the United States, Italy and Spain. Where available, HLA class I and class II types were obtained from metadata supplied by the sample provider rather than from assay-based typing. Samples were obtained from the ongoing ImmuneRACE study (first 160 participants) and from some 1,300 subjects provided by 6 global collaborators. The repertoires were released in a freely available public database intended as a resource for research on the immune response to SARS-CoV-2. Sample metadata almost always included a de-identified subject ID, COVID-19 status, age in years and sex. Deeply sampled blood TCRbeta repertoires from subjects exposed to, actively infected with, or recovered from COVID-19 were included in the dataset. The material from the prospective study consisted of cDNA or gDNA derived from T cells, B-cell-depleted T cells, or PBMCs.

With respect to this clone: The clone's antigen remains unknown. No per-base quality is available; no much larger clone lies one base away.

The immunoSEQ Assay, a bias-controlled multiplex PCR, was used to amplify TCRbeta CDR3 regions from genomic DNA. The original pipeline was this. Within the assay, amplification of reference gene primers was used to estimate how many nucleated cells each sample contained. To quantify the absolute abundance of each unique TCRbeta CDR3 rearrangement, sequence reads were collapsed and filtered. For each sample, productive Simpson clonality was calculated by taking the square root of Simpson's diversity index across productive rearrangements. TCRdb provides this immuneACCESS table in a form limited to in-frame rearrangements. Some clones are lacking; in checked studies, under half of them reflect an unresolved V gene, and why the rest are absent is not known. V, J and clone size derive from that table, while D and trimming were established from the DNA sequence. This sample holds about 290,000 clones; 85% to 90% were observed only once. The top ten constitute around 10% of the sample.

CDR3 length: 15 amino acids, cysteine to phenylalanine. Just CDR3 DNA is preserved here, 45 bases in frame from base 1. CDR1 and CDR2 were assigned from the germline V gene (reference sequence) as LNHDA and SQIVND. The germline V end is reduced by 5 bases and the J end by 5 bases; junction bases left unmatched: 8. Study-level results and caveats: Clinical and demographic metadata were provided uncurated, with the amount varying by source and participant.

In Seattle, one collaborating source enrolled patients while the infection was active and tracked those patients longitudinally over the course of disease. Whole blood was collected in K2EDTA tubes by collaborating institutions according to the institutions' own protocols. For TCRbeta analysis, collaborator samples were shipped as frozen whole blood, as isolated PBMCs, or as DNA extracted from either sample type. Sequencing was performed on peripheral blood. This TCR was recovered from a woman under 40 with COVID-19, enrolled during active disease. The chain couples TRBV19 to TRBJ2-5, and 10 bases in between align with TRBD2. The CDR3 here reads CASSPSTSGIETQYF. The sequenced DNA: TGTGCCAGTAGTCCTTCTACTAGCGGGATCGAGACCCAGTACTTC.